This entry concerns a single TCR beta chain. This entry belongs to a study of T cells after posttransplantation cyclophosphamide. The protocol was immunoSEQ multiplex PCR, while the TCRdb copy is restricted to in-frame clones and leaves out a portion. The sample holds more than 20,000 clones; 80% to 90% are singletons and the top ten take 1.9%. Controls had myeloablative marrow grafts with methotrexate and calcineurin inhibitor, sampled at 1 year. Looked up from germline, CDR1 is SGHTS and CDR2 is YDEGEE. The CDR3 runs 13 residues. This sequence joins TRBV5-8 and TRBJ2-5; tentatively, D is TRBD1 (6 bases). The DNA end is a closer match to TRBJ2-7, so the J assignment may be wrong. The specimen was PBMCs, collected about 350 days after allogeneic stem cell transplant with calcineurin inhibitor and methotrexate. The sequence came from a female patient in her 30s who received an allogeneic stem cell transplant from an unrelated donor, was CMV-positive, and had acute and chronic GVHD. These T cells may partly come from the graft donor. CDR3 DNA: TGTGCCAGCAGCTTACGACAGGTCTACGAGCAGTACTTC. Its translation is CASSLRQVYEQYF.